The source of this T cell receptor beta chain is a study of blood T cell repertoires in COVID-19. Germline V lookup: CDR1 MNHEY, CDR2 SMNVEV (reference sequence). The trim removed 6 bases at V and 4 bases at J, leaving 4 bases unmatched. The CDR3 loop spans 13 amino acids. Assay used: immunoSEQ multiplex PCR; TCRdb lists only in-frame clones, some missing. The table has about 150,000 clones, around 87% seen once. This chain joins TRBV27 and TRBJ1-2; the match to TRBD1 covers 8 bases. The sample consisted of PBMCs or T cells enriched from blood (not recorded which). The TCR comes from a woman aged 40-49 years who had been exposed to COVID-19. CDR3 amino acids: CASRGTGVYGYTF. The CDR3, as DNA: TGTGCCAGCAGGGGGACAGGTGTCTATGGCTACACCTTC.